Presented here are 22 T cell receptor beta chains from one specimen sequenced in a study of T cell responses to AZD1222 COVID-19 vaccine. The assay was immunoSEQ multiplex PCR, and TCRdb's table has in-frame clones only and misses some. The sample holds fewer than 200,000 clones, 90% to 95% seen once. The starting material was peripheral blood, obtained on day 0 of MenACWY control vaccination. Every receptor here comes from an adult in good health.

The CDR3 DNA sequence: TGTGCCAGCAGGCAGACTAGCGGGAGGGAGACCCAGTACTTC. Amino acid sequence: CASRQTSGRETQYF. The V and J genes are TRBV7-2 and TRBJ2-5; 13 positions match TRBD2. The germline CDR1 and CDR2 sequences are SGHTA and FQGNSA. Trimming at V came to 6 bases and at J to 5 bases, leaving 3 bases not matched to a gene. CDR3 length equals 14 residues.

The V gene is TRBV27, the J gene TRBJ1-4, with D possibly matching TRBD1 (5 bases). CDR3 length: 14 residues. The germline V gene encodes CDR1 MNHEY and CDR2 SMNVEV (reference sequence). Trimming took 2 bases from V and 8 from J, leaving 12 bases between them. The CDR3 DNA reads as TGTGCCAGCAGTTTAGTCAGGGTAATGGAAAAACTGTTTTTT. Translated, it gives CASSLVRVMEKLFF.

This clone has just one count. V gene TRBV9 combines with J gene TRBJ1-4; no definite D call. V lost 3 bases and J lost 7, with 10 bases in between. The V gene's germline CDR1 is SGDLS and CDR2 YYNGEE. The CDR3 is 13 residues long. The CDR3 protein is CASSGAQPEKLFF. For the CDR3, the DNA is TGTGCCAGCAGCGGGGCCCAGCCTGAAAAACTGTTTTTT.

This rearrangement joins TRBV5-1 to TRBJ2-7, with a tentative D call TRBD1 (6 bases). The CDR3 extends over 13 amino acids. Trimming left V 4 bases short and J 3 bases short, with 11 bases between. Germline values: CDR1 SGHRS, CDR2 YFSETQ. Written as DNA, the CDR3 is TGCGCCAGCAGCATACCAGGGGACTACGAGCAGTACTTC. Encoded protein: CASSIPGDYEQYF.

The chain couples TRBV4-1 to TRBJ1-2, with D possibly being TRBD1 (5 bases). CDR1 and CDR2 from the germline V gene are MGHRA and YSYEKL. Trimming shortened V by 2 bases and J by 7 bases, and 26 bases separated the two germline ends. There are 18 residues in the CDR3. CDR3 DNA sequence: TGCGCCAGCAGCCAAATGATTTGGTCGGGACTCCAACGAGGTGGCTACACCTTC. Translated: CASSQMIWSGLQRGGYTF.

V and J are TRBV7-6 and TRBJ2-1; 8 nucleotides line up with TRBD2. V gave up 5 bases and J gave up 5 bases; unmatched junction bases: 8. This CDR3 contains 15 residues. Per the germline V gene, CDR1 is SGHVS and CDR2 is FNYEAQ. CDR3: CASSDRLALNNEQFF. CDR3 in DNA: TGTGCCAGCAGCGACCGACTAGCGCTCAACAATGAGCAGTTCTTC.

CDR3 nucleotides: TGTGCCAGCAGCTTGACAGGGGGGCACTATGGCTACACCTTC. Its protein is CASSLTGGHYGYTF. V gene TRBV5-6 combines with J gene TRBJ1-2, with TRBD1 matching over 8 bases. CDR3 length: 14 amino acids. CDR1 SGHDT and CDR2 YYEEEE come from the germline V gene. V trimming: 1 base; J trimming: 3 bases; junction bases outside the gene matches: 2. Together with reference TRBV5-6 and TRBJ1-2, the CDR3 gives the full variable domain: DAGVTQSPTHLIKTRGQQVTLRCSPKSGHDTVSWYQQALGQGPQFIFQYYEEEERQRGNFPDRFSGHQFPNYSSELNVNALLLGDSALYLCASSLTGGHYGYTFGSGTRLTVV.

The chain joins TRBV28 to TRBJ2-1, with 10 positions matching TRBD1. Germline V gene data show CDR1 as MDHEN and CDR2 as SYDVKM. Germline trimming cut 7 bases from V and 10 bases from J; bases unmatched to any gene: 13. This CDR3 spans 15 amino acids. The CDR3 bases are TGTGCCAGCATATCAGGACAGGGGGTTTATCCGGAGCAGTTCTTC. Its protein product is CASISGQGVYPEQFF.

The genes are TRBV5-4 and TRBJ2-2; D is possibly TRBD1 or TRBD2 (5 bases each). Between the trimmed V and J ends, which lost 0 bases and 5 bases, there was a span of 14 bases. CDR3 length: 16 amino acids. Germline CDR1 reads SGHNT; CDR2 reads YYREEE (reference sequence). CDR3 in amino acids: CASSLAWGSLTGELFF. The CDR3 DNA follows: TGTGCCAGCAGCTTGGCCTGGGGGAGCCTAACCGGGGAGCTGTTTTTT.

J is TRBJ2-1 and V is TRBV19; the D is unclear. CDR1 and CDR2 (germline): LNHDA, SQIVND (reference sequence). The V gene lost 7 bases and the J gene lost 8 bases, with 15 bases spanning the gap. This CDR3 comprises 13 residues. This chain's CDR3 is CASTSARPYEQFF. The CDR3 bases are TGTGCCAGTACCTCCGCTAGGCCATATGAGCAGTTCTTC.

V gene TRBV19 combines with J gene TRBJ1-5; D gene ambiguous. V was cut by 5 bases and J by 4 bases, with 6 bases left in between. Germline loops: CDR1 LNHDA, CDR2 SQIVND (reference sequence). CDR3 length: 12 amino acids. The CDR3 reads CASSRGNQPQHF. The CDR3 bases are TGTGCCAGTAGTCGGGGAAATCAGCCCCAGCATTTT. Full variable domain (rest looked up from reference TRBV19 and TRBJ1-5): DGGITQSPKYLFRKEGQNVTLSCEQNLNHDAMYWYRQDPGQGLRLIYYSQIVNDFQKGDIAEGYSVSREKKESFPLTVTSAQKNPTAFYLCASSRGNQPQHFGDGTRLSIL.

The V and J genes are TRBV4-2 and TRBJ2-7; unclear D gene. V dropped 2 bases and J dropped 3 bases, with 20 bases sitting between them. Germline V gene lookup returns CDR1 LGHNA and CDR2 YNFKEQ. The CDR3 is 17 amino acids. CDR3 region: CASSQSSPVGGYYEQYF. The DNA of the CDR3 is TGTGCCAGCAGCCAATCCTCCCCGGTAGGCGGCTACTACGAGCAGTACTTC.

The CDR3 DNA reads TGTGCCAGCAGCTCCCTAGGACTAGCGGGAGGGACTAAAGACATTCAGTACTTC. Protein: CASSSLGLAGGTKDIQYF. This chain uses TRBV5-6 with TRBJ2-4; 15 bases agree with TRBD2. CDR3 length equals 18 residues. CDR1 and CDR2 from the germline V gene are SGHDT and YYEEEE. V dropped 3 bases and J dropped 8; count of bases not matched to a gene: 12.

This sequence joins TRBV29-1 and TRBJ2-1; the D gene is possibly TRBD1 (6 bases). The V end was cut by 6 bases, the J end by 8 bases, with 14 bases between. The CDR3 extends over 12 amino acids. Germline loops: CDR1 SQVTM, CDR2 ANQGSEA. CDR3 bases: TGCAGCGTATCTCCAGGGGCCGATGAGCAGTTCTTC. This encodes CSVSPGADEQFF.

The chain uses TRBV27 and TRBJ1-2; D is uncertain. From germline, CDR1 is MNHEY and CDR2 SMNVEV (reference sequence). This CDR3 comprises 15 residues. V lost 4 bases and J 3 bases, leaving 15 bases between the germline ends. Here the CDR3 reads CASSSSPTSYYGYTF. The CDR3 nucleotides read TGTGCCAGCAGTTCCTCGCCTACTTCTTACTATGGCTACACCTTC.

The CDR3 nucleotides are TGTGCCAGCAGCTTAACGTTGGGGGGAGGGCCAGATACGCAGTATTTT. Protein product: CASSLTLGGGPDTQYF. The V gene is TRBV7-3, the J gene TRBJ2-3; 7 positions match TRBD2. The CDR3 is made up of 16 amino acids. Germline values: CDR1 SGHTA, CDR2 FQGTGA. J gave up 4 bases and V 0 bases, and 7 bases lay outside the gene matches.

This chain uses TRBV29-1 with TRBJ2-2; D perhaps matches TRBD2 (5 bases). The CDR3 consists of 13 residues. Germline-derived CDR1 and CDR2 are SQVTM and ANQGSEA. Trimming removed 4 bases from V and 2 bases from J, with 8 bases in between. In nucleotides, the CDR3 is TGCAGCGTTGGGCTAGCAAACACCGGGGAGCTGTTTTTT. Translation: CSVGLANTGELFF.

This chain joins TRBV2 and TRBJ2-7; 9 bases fit TRBD2. The germline V gene has CDR1 SNHLY and CDR2 FYNNEI. The trim removed 10 bases at V and 3 bases at J, leaving 10 bases unmatched. The CDR3 extends over 14 amino acids. The CDR3 loop is CATLTSGRIYEQYF. The CDR3 DNA follows: TGTGCCACTCTTACCAGCGGGAGGATCTACGAGCAGTACTTC.

The rearrangement joins TRBV7-9 to TRBJ1-2, with TRBD1 matching 7 bases. In germline, CDR1 is SEHNR, CDR2 FQNEAQ (reference sequence). The CDR3 has 14 amino acids. The ends lost 5 bases at V and 4 bases at J; junction bases unmatched: 7. CDR3 loop: CASSPLGTAYGYTF. Written as DNA, the CDR3 is TGTGCCAGCAGCCCCCTCGGGACAGCCTATGGCTACACCTTC.

CDR3 sequence reads: CASSQITDTQYF. DNA of the CDR3: TGTGCCAGCTCCCAGATTACAGATACGCAGTATTTT. V usage is TRBV14 and J usage is TRBJ2-3; D is uncertain. The CDR3 spans 12 residues. Trimming stripped 8 bases from V and 3 bases from J, with 9 bases between. Germline V gives CDR1 SGHDN, CDR2 FVKESK.

V is TRBV7-8 and J is TRBJ1-4; D uncertain. The V gene lost 4 bases and the J gene lost 7 bases, with 7 bases spanning the gap. The CDR3 runs to 12 residues. CDR1 SGHVS and CDR2 FQNEAQ come from the germline V gene. The CDR3 sequence is CASSSEIEKLFF. DNA for the CDR3: TGTGCCAGCAGCTCGGAAATTGAAAAACTGTTTTTT.

The V and J genes are TRBV9 and TRBJ1-1; the D is unclear. CDR1 SGDLS and CDR2 YYNGEE come from the germline V gene. The CDR3 contains 13 residues. V was cut by 0 bases and J by 11 bases, with 14 bases left in between. Written as DNA, the CDR3 is TGTGCCAGCAGCGTAGGTCTACACAGTGCGGCTTTCTTT. This translates into CASSVGLHSAAFF.